This entry concerns a single T cell receptor (beta chain). Antigen: not known. Sequencing used immunoSEQ multiplex PCR; TCRdb keeps in-frame clones, though not all of them. The data hold 180,000 or so clones, with approximately 90% observed a single time. Second doses that came at about 4 or about 12 weeks were put together. The CDR3 has 17 amino acids. Per germline, CDR1 LNHDA and CDR2 SQIVND (reference sequence). With 3 bases clipped from V and 0 bases from J, the junction kept 6 bases outside the gene matches. The record originates from a study of T cell responses to AZD1222 COVID-19 vaccine. Study-wide findings and caveats: A reported finding is that nearly half of spike-specific TCRs target unmutated variant regions. Donors were chiefly white British, with a greater number of females, and clonal diversity was perhaps underestimated.

The sample was peripheral blood, taken 28 days after the second AZD1222 dose. The sequence was collected from an adult who received the AZD1222 COVID-19 vaccine. The genes are TRBV19 and TRBJ2-1; TRBD2 aligns across 9 bases. The CDR3 DNA reads as TGTGCCAGTAGTATTCGGCTAGCGGGGAGCTCCTACAATGAGCAGTTCTTC. Amino acids: CASSIRLAGSSYNEQFF.